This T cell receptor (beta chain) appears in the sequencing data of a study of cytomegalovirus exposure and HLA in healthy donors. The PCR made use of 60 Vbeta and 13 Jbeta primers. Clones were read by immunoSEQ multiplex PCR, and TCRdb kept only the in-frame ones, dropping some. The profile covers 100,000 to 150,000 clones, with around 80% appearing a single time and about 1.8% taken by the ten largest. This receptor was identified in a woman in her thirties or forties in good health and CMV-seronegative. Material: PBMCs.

The CDR3, as DNA: TGTGCCAGCAGTGAAGAACAGGGGCTAGGAGGCTACACCTTC. Protein: CASSEEQGLGGYTF. The V and J genes are TRBV2 and TRBJ1-2, with TRBD1 identical over 7 bases. The CDR3 is made up of 14 amino acids. The V gene's germline CDR1 is SNHLY and CDR2 FYNNEI. V lost 1 base to trimming and J lost 8 bases; unmatched junction nucleotides: 7.